A selection of T cell receptor beta chains follows, all from one sample in a study of blood T cells in healthy people across ages. TCRdb called the 5' RACE reads again in MiXCR, with one record for every CDR3 protein. This table has roughly 680,000 distinct CDR3 sequences, 40% to 65% appearing once. Sequenced material: blood. The receptors originated from a woman aged 80 or over in good health. Each CDR3 is given with its conserved first and last residue. Fields, in order: V gene, J gene, D gene, clone size, CDR3 length, CDR3 DNA, CDR3 protein. D genes are given only for firm matches. A clone size is listed for some rows: how often the clone was seen (once, few, many), or a class if it is expanded.

>TRBV20-1|TRBJ2-3|TRBD2|many|15
TGCAGTGCTAGAGATAACCGGGAGGACCCAGATACGCAGTATTTT
CSARDNREDPDTQYF
>TRBV15|TRBJ1-4|-|-|15
TGTGCCACCAGCAGAGATCGGGGCAGGGAAGAAAAACTGTTTTTT
CATSRDRGREEKLFF
>TRBV25-1|TRBJ2-3|-|-|15
TGTGCCAGCAGTGGGACTTCAGGTCCCCCAGATACGCAGTATTTT
CASSGTSGPPDTQYF
>TRBV12-3/TRBV12-4|TRBJ2-2|-|few|14
TGTGCCAGCAGTTCCCGCCTTAACACCGGGGAGCTGTTTTTT
CASSSRLNTGELFF
>TRBV29-1|TRBJ2-1|-|-|11
TGCAGCGTCTTCGCATACAATGAGCAGTTCTTC
CSVFAYNEQFF
>TRBV2|TRBJ2-1|-|many|15
TGTGCCAGCAGTGAAAGGGGGTCTGCCTACAATGAGCAGTTCTTC
CASSERGSAYNEQFF
>TRBV4-2|TRBJ2-1|-|once|13
TGTGCCAGCAGCCCCCATCAGTACAATGAGCAGTTCTTC
CASSPHQYNEQFF
>TRBV7-9|TRBJ2-1|-|-|13
TGTGCAAGCAGCCCCCCTGGGGTCCAAGAGCAGTTCTTC
CASSPPGVQEQFF
>TRBV5-1|TRBJ2-1|TRBD2|-|17
TGCGCCAGCAGCTTCTTGGGAGGGCAGGTCTCCTACAATGAGCAGTTCTTC
CASSFLGGQVSYNEQFF
>TRBV20-1|TRBJ2-7|-|many|12
TGCAGTGCTAGCTCCCCTTCGCACGAGCAGTACTTC
CSASSPSHEQYF
>TRBV27|TRBJ1-4|-|-|13
TGTGCCAGCACGTCCGGGCAGGGTGAAAAACTGTTTTTT
CASTSGQGEKLFF
>TRBV29-1|TRBJ1-2|TRBD1|once|14
TGCAGCGTTGAAGCCCGGGACAGGGAAGATGGCTACACCTTC
CSVEARDREDGYTF
>TRBV7-9|TRBJ2-2|-|few|18
TGTGCCAGCAGCTTAGTATGGGGACCGGCCGGAAGAACCGGGGAGCTGTTTTTT
CASSLVWGPAGRTGELFF
>TRBV25-1|TRBJ1-3|-|many|16
TGTGCCAGCAGTGATCACGCAGGGCGATCTGGAAACACCATATATTTT
CASSDHAGRSGNTIYF
>TRBV9|TRBJ2-3|-|-|14
TGTGCCAGCAGCGTCCGCCCGTCAAAAGATACGCAGTATTTT
CASSVRPSKDTQYF
>TRBV7-3|TRBJ2-3|TRBD2|many|15
TGTGCCAGCAGCTTAGTGGCGGGAGTTACAGATACGCAGTATTTT
CASSLVAGVTDTQYF
>TRBV6-4|TRBJ2-1|TRBD2|many|17
TGTGCCAGCAGTGGAGTAGCCAATAGCGGGATTCTCAATGAGCAGTTCTTC
CASSGVANSGILNEQFF
>TRBV11-2|TRBJ1-2|TRBD1|-|16
TGTGCCAGCAGCTTAGCCCTGGGACAGGGCGAGTATGGCTACACCTTC
CASSLALGQGEYGYTF
>TRBV6-6|TRBJ1-1|-|many|15
TGTGCCAGCAGTTACTCGCAGTCCCGGGAGACTGAAGCTTTCTTT
CASSYSQSRETEAFF
>TRBV7-2|TRBJ1-1|-|many|13
TGTGCCAGCAGCTTTGTACAGGACACTGAAGCTTTCTTT
CASSFVQDTEAFF
>TRBV28|TRBJ1-5|-|-|15
TGTGCCAACAGTTATTACGAGAGTAGCAATCAGCCCCAGCATTTT
CANSYYESSNQPQHF
>TRBV6-2/TRBV6-3|TRBJ2-7|-|-|14
TGTGCCACAAAATGGGACGGGTCCTACAATGAGCAGTACTTC
CATKWDGSYNEQYF
>TRBV7-2|TRBJ2-2|-|many|17
TGTGCCAGCAGCTTAGAGGCGGAGACAGGGAACACCGGGGAGCTGTTTTTT
CASSLEAETGNTGELFF
>TRBV5-1|TRBJ2-1|TRBD2|-|14
TGCGCCAGCAGAGAAGCGGGATCCAACAATGAGCAGTTCTTC
CASREAGSNNEQFF
>TRBV29-1|TRBJ1-2|TRBD1|many|12
TGCAGCGTTGACGAAGGGGGCGGTGGCTACACCTTC
CSVDEGGGGYTF
>TRBV10-1|TRBJ2-3|-|many|13
TGCGCCAGCAGTCCCTTACCAGCAGATACGCAGTATTTT
CASSPLPADTQYF
>TRBV9|TRBJ2-1|TRBD2|-|15
TGTGCCAGCAGCGTAGTTTCTAGCGGGAGGGTGGAGCAGTTCTTC
CASSVVSSGRVEQFF
>TRBV20-1|TRBJ1-3|-|-|15
TGCAGTGCTAGAGACGGGGGCCGCTCTGGAAACACCATATATTTT
CSARDGGRSGNTIYF
>TRBV2|TRBJ1-4|-|-|13
TGTGCCAGCAAGGGCGACATTGGGGAAAAACTGTTTTTT
CASKGDIGEKLFF
>TRBV7-9|TRBJ2-1|TRBD2|few|16
TGTGCCAGCAGCTCCATGGGGGCTAGCGGGATCAATGAGCAGTTCTTC
CASSSMGASGINEQFF
>TRBV7-2|TRBJ2-7|-|-|13
TGTGCCAGCAGCTTAGGTATAGGGGATGAGCAGTACTTC
CASSLGIGDEQYF
>TRBV20-1|TRBJ1-1|-|-|12
TGCAGTGCCGCTAAGCTGTCCTATGAAGCTTTCTTT
CSAAKLSYEAFF
>TRBV3-1|TRBJ2-1|TRBD1|-|15
TGTGCCAGCAGCGGACAGGGCCCTAAGTACAATGAGCAGTTCTTC
CASSGQGPKYNEQFF